This TCR beta chain was recorded in a study of blood T cell repertoires in COVID-19. This table comes from immunoSEQ multiplex PCR, and its TCRdb copy is limited to in-frame clones, with some not included. The sample shows about 24,000 clones, 65% to 85% of them seen only once. Between the trimmed V and J ends, which lost 6 bases and 0 bases, there was a span of 6 bases. The CDR3 has 13 amino acids. The germline gives CDR1 MDHEN, CDR2 SYDVKM. V and J are TRBV28 and TRBJ1-5; possible D gene TRBD1, 5 bases. Material for sequencing was peripheral blood. This receptor was taken from a man aged 50-59 years with COVID-19, enrolled during active disease. CDR3 in DNA: TGTGCCAGCAGCAGGGATAGCAATCAGCCCCAGCATTTT. It codes for CASSRDSNQPQHF.